Following are 27 T cell receptor beta chains from one sample sequenced in a study of T cells in tuberculosis. The table came from immunoSEQ multiplex PCR; TCRdb's copy has only in-frame clones and leaves some out. This sample has tens of thousands of clones, with approximately 91% found just once. Thawed, overnight-rested PBMC were stained with GMM-loaded CD1B tetramer, viability dye and anti-CD3, then sorted. The lipid loaded on the CD1B tetramers was C32 glucose monomycolate from Rhodococcus equi. Material for sequencing was CD1b-GMM tetramer-negative cells sorted from PBMCs. These receptor sequences come from an adult woman with latent tuberculosis.

The chain joins TRBV5-4 to TRBJ2-7; 8 bases map to TRBD1. With V trimmed by 3 bases and J by 3 bases, 8 bases remained unmatched. The germline V gene encodes CDR1 SGHNT and CDR2 YYREEE (reference sequence). This CDR3 region has 15 residues. Written as DNA, the CDR3 is TGTGCCAGCAGCTCTATCGGACAGGGAGGCTACGAGCAGTACGTC. It yields the protein CASSSIGQGGYEQYV.

V gene TRBV5-4 combines with J gene TRBJ2-2; possibly TRBD1 for D (6 bases). The CDR3 runs to 18 residues. The germline gives CDR1 SGHNT, CDR2 YYREEE (reference sequence). Trimming stripped 0 bases from V and 5 bases from J, with 20 bases between. The CDR3 is CASSLAGTGYRVTGELFF. CDR3 bases: TGTGCCAGCAGCTTGGCCGGGACCGGATACAGGGTTACCGGGGAGCTGTTTTTT.

V usage is TRBV5-1 and J usage is TRBJ2-2, with 9 bases fitting TRBD2. The CDR3 totals 16 residues. The V and J ends lost 4 bases and 1 base, in that order; junction bases with no gene match: 5. Per germline, CDR1 SGHRS and CDR2 YFSETQ. The CDR3 region is CASSTLAGVNTGELFF. The CDR3 nucleotides are TGCGCCAGCAGCACCTTAGCGGGGGTGAACACCGGGGAGCTGTTTTTT. The whole variable domain, remainder taken from reference TRBV5-1 and TRBJ2-2, is KAGVTQTPRYLIKTRGQQVTLSCSPISGHRSVSWYQQTPGQGLQFLFEYFSETQRNKGNFPGRFSGRQFSNSRSEMNVSTLELGDSALYLCASSTLAGVNTGELFFGEGSRLTVL.

J is TRBJ1-3 and V is TRBV15, with 7 bases aligning to TRBD1. Trimming took 4 bases from V and 2 from J; bases not matched to a gene: 2. The CDR3 runs to 14 residues. The germline CDR1 and CDR2 sequences are LNHNV and YYDKDF (reference sequence). CDR3 DNA sequence: TGTGCCACCAGCACAACAGGGGCTGGAAACACCATATATTTT. Encoded protein: CATSTTGAGNTIYF.

The chain couples TRBV10-1 to TRBJ2-1; TRBD1 matches at 8 bases. The germline V gene has CDR1 WNHNN and CDR2 SYGVQD (reference sequence). The length of the CDR3 is 19 residues. V lost 4 bases to trimming and J lost 0 bases; unmatched junction nucleotides: 14. Here the CDR3 reads CASSGGQALRISSYNEQFF. CDR3 in DNA: TGCGCCAGCAGTGGGGGACAGGCCCTGCGAATTAGCTCCTACAATGAGCAGTTCTTC.

The chain employs TRBV5-1 and TRBJ2-2; possibly TRBD1 for D (5 bases). The CDR3 runs 14 residues. Between the trimmed V and J ends, which lost 2 bases and 2 bases, there was a span of 7 bases. Germline CDR1 is SGHRS and CDR2 is YFSETQ. CDR3 bases: TGCGCCAGCAGCTTAGGACACAACACCGGGGAGCTGTTTTTT. Its translation: CASSLGHNTGELFF.

This clone was observed a single time. This sequence joins TRBV21-1 and TRBJ2-7; whether TRBD2, the table's D call, matches the DNA was not checked. TRBV21-1 is classified as a pseudogene. This CDR3 contains 15 residues. CDR3 nucleotide sequence: TGTGCCAGCAGCCAAAGGGGACTACAGGGCTACGAGCAGTACGTC. Its translation: CASSQRGLQGYEQYV.

This rearrangement joins TRBV14 to TRBJ1-2; the match to TRBD1 covers 9 bases. From germline, CDR1 is SGHDN and CDR2 FVKESK. This CDR3 has 17 amino acids. The V segment lost 4 bases and the J segment 7 bases; nucleotides outside the gene matches: 16. CDR3 loop: CASSRNRGPGAPFGYTF. The CDR3 DNA follows: TGTGCCAGCAGCCGCAACAGGGGGCCCGGCGCCCCTTTTGGCTACACCTTC.

This chain uses TRBV18 with TRBJ2-7; TRBD2 is a possible D gene (6 bases). The V gene lost 6 bases and the J gene lost 3 bases, with 18 bases spanning the gap. The CDR3 covers 15 residues. CDR1 is KGHSH, CDR2 LQKENI, per germline. The CDR3, as DNA: TGTGCCAGCTCCCCCATGGGGGACTCCGGCTACGAGCAGTACTTC. It is translated as CASSPMGDSGYEQYF.

This clone was counted once. This chain uses TRBV7-9 with TRBJ2-6; D is unresolved. With 4 bases removed from V and 0 bases from J, the gap between germline ends came to 4 bases. Germline CDR1 reads SEHNR; CDR2 reads FQNEAQ (reference sequence). The CDR3 consists of 14 residues. CDR3 coding DNA: TGTGCCAGCAGCTACGGCTCTGGGGCCAACGTCCTGACTTTC. This codes for CASSYGSGANVLTF.

The chain combines TRBV5-6 with TRBJ2-5, with D possibly TRBD2 on 5 matching bases. V lost 4 bases, J lost 1 base, and 8 bases lay in between. CDR3 length equals 13 residues. The germline CDR1 and CDR2 sequences are SGHDT and YYEEEE. The CDR3 loop reads CASSSGAQETQYF. DNA for the CDR3: TGTGCCAGCAGCAGCGGTGCCCAAGAGACCCAGTACTTC.

The rearrangement links TRBV5-6 to TRBJ1-6; 7 bases align to TRBD1. The J segment lost 5 bases and the V segment lost 3 bases, leaving 5 bases of the junction unmatched. CDR3 size: 15 residues. CDR1 is SGHDT and CDR2 is YYEEEE in the germline V gene. The CDR3 nucleotides read TGTGCCAGCAGCTACAGGGACAGTGATAATTCACCCCTCCACTTT. It translates to CASSYRDSDNSPLHF. Together with reference TRBV5-6 and TRBJ1-6, the CDR3 gives the full variable domain: DAGVTQSPTHLIKTRGQQVTLRCSPKSGHDTVSWYQQALGQGPQFIFQYYEEEERQRGNFPDRFSGHQFPNYSSELNVNALLLGDSALYLCASSYRDSDNSPLHFGNGTRLTVT.

This rearrangement joins TRBV5-1 to TRBJ1-1, with D possibly being TRBD1 (5 bases). Trimming removed 0 bases from V and 1 base from J, with 10 bases in between. Per the germline V gene, CDR1 is SGHRS and CDR2 is YFSETQ. This CDR3 spans 15 amino acids. CDR3 bases: TGCGCCAGCAGCTTGGCAGGGTTTCGGAACACTGAAGCTTTCTTT. It specifies CASSLAGFRNTEAFF.

By share of the sample, this clone is medium-sized (0.01 to 0.1%). The rearrangement links TRBV5-8 to TRBJ1-1; 7 bases match TRBD1. The CDR3 has 14 residues. CDR1 and CDR2 (germline): SGHTS, YDEGEE. V lost 4 bases and J lost 2; bases outside the gene matches: 5. In DNA, the CDR3 is TGTGCCAGCAGCCCGGGACAGTTTAACACTGAAGCTTTCTTT. Amino acids: CASSPGQFNTEAFF. Supplemented by reference TRBV5-8 and TRBJ1-1, the full variable domain reads EAGVTQSPTHLIKTRGQQATLRCSPISGHTSVYWYQQALGLGLQFLLWYDEGEERNRGNFPPRFSGRQFPNYSSELNVNALELEDSALYLCASSPGQFNTEAFFGQGTRLTVV.

CDR3 region: CASSVQGGSPLHF. The CDR3 bases are TGTGCCAGCAGTGTTCAGGGAGGATCACCCCTCCACTTT. The chain uses TRBV6-6 and TRBJ1-6; a possible D gene is TRBD1 (5 bases). The V gene's germline CDR1 is MNHNY and CDR2 SVGAGI (reference sequence). The CDR3 is 13 residues long. V lost 5 bases to trimming and J lost 10 bases, with 12 bases between them.

The chain uses TRBV6-6 and TRBJ2-7; 10 bases are a match to TRBD2. Trimming took 0 bases from V and 3 from J; bases not matched to a gene: 5. This CDR3 spans 16 amino acids. Germline lookup yields CDR1 MNHNY and CDR2 SVGAGI (reference sequence). The CDR3 loop is CASSYSRTSGDYEQYF. In nucleotides, the CDR3 is TGTGCCAGCAGTTACTCGAGAACTAGCGGGGACTACGAGCAGTACTTC.

V usage is TRBV13 and J usage is TRBJ1-3; D is unresolved. CDR3 length: 15 residues. Germline V gene lookup returns CDR1 PRHDT and CDR2 FYEKMQ (reference sequence). Trimming shortened V by 0 bases and J by 0 bases, and 6 bases separated the two germline ends. DNA for the CDR3: TGTGCCAGCAGCTTAGGACTAAGCTCTGGAAACACCATATATTTT. This translates into CASSLGLSSGNTIYF.

This chain connects TRBV19 to TRBJ2-3; 8 positions match TRBD1. The J segment lost 2 bases and the V segment lost 6 bases, leaving 1 base of the junction unmatched. Germline assignment: CDR1 LNHDA and CDR2 SQIVND (reference sequence). The CDR3 is 13 residues long. The chain's CDR3 is CASRDRVTDTQYF. CDR3 bases: TGTGCCAGTAGGGACAGGGTCACAGATACGCAGTATTTT.

This clone came up a few times. The chain is built from TRBV7-6 and TRBJ1-6, with TRBD1 matching 7 bases. There are 13 residues in the CDR3. The V gene's germline CDR1 is SGHVS and CDR2 FNYEAQ. Germline trimming cut 4 bases from V and 7 bases from J; bases unmatched to any gene: 1. The CDR3 protein is CASSSTGNSPLHF. As DNA, the CDR3 is TGTGCCAGCAGCTCGACAGGGAATTCACCCCTCCACTTT.

This chain uses TRBV27 with TRBJ2-6; 8 positions match TRBD1. With 6 bases clipped from V and 0 bases from J, the junction kept 7 bases outside the gene matches. The CDR3 sequence is 17 residues long. From germline, CDR1 is MNHEY and CDR2 SMNVEV (reference sequence). The CDR3 coding sequence is TGTGCCAGCAGCCTGGACAGGGTGTCCTCTGGGGCCAACGTCCTGACTTTC. This translates into CASSLDRVSSGANVLTF.

V usage is TRBV19 and J usage is TRBJ2-6; no reliable D call. Trimming pared 8 bases from V and 2 bases from J, leaving 16 bases between. Germline CDR1 reads LNHDA; CDR2 reads SQIVND (reference sequence). This CDR3 is built from 16 residues. The CDR3 region is CASEAPVLPGANVLTF. The CDR3 DNA reads TGTGCCAGTGAAGCTCCCGTCCTTCCTGGGGCCAACGTCCTGACTTTC. The variable domain in full, completed from reference TRBV19 and TRBJ2-6, reads DGGITQSPKYLFRKEGQNVTLSCEQNLNHDAMYWYRQDPGQGLRLIYYSQIVNDFQKGDIAEGYSVSREKKESFPLTVTSAQKNPTAFYLCASEAPVLPGANVLTFGAGSRLTVL.

The chain joins TRBV15 to TRBJ2-2, with a weak D call TRBD2 (5 bases). CDR1 and CDR2 from the germline V gene are LNHNV and YYDKDF (reference sequence). Trimming left V 8 bases short and J 0 bases short, with 10 bases between. This CDR3 spans 14 amino acids. The CDR3 DNA reads TGTGCCACCCATAGAGGGCCGAACACCGGGGAGCTGTTTTTT. Translation: CATHRGPNTGELFF.

The chain recombines TRBV6-5 with TRBJ1-1, with D unresolved. Germline assignment: CDR1 MNHEY and CDR2 SVGAGI. Deletions cut 2 bases from V and 0 bases from J, with 10 bases between. This CDR3 spans 15 amino acids. CDR3 bases: TGTGCCAGCAGTTACGAGGGAGCGATGAACACTGAAGCTTTCTTT. This sequence encodes CASSYEGAMNTEAFF.

This clone was counted only a few times. The chain uses TRBV4-2 and TRBJ1-3, with D hard to call. Germline V CDR1 and CDR2: LGHNA, YNFKEQ. This CDR3 has 21 amino acids. Trimming pared 0 bases from V and 0 bases from J, leaving 24 bases between. The CDR3 DNA sequence: TGTGCCAGCAGCCAAGAGGGAATAAGCGGAGGCAGGCTGTCCTCTGGAAACACCATATATTTT. Amino acid sequence: CASSQEGISGGRLSSGNTIYF.

This clone was found once. This chain links TRBV25-1 with TRBJ1-1; D remains unclear. This CDR3 region has 16 residues. The germline V gene encodes CDR1 MGHDK and CDR2 SYGVNS. The V gene lost 3 bases and the J gene lost 0 bases, with 14 bases spanning the gap. CDR3 sequence: CASSDQFVNMNTEAFF. In DNA form, the CDR3 reads TGTGCCAGCAGTGATCAGTTTGTGAACATGAACACTGAAGCTTTCTTT.

The chain recombines TRBV19 with TRBJ1-5, with a tentative D call TRBD1 (6 bases). Germline loops: CDR1 LNHDA, CDR2 SQIVND (reference sequence). V shed 7 bases and J shed 5 bases, with 12 bases lying between them. This CDR3 spans 13 amino acids. The CDR3 DNA reads TGTGCCAGTAAGGGGGAGAAGGATCAGCCCCAGCATTTT. Translation: CASKGEKDQPQHF.

This clone has only a few counts. V is TRBV4-1 and J is TRBJ2-7; D might be TRBD2 (5 bases). The CDR3 sequence is 14 residues long. V lost 0 bases and J 3 bases, leaving 9 bases between the germline ends. The germline gives CDR1 MGHRA, CDR2 YSYEKL. The CDR3: CASSQEAGGYEQYV. CDR3 coding DNA: TGCGCCAGCAGCCAAGAGGCGGGTGGCTACGAGCAGTACGTC.